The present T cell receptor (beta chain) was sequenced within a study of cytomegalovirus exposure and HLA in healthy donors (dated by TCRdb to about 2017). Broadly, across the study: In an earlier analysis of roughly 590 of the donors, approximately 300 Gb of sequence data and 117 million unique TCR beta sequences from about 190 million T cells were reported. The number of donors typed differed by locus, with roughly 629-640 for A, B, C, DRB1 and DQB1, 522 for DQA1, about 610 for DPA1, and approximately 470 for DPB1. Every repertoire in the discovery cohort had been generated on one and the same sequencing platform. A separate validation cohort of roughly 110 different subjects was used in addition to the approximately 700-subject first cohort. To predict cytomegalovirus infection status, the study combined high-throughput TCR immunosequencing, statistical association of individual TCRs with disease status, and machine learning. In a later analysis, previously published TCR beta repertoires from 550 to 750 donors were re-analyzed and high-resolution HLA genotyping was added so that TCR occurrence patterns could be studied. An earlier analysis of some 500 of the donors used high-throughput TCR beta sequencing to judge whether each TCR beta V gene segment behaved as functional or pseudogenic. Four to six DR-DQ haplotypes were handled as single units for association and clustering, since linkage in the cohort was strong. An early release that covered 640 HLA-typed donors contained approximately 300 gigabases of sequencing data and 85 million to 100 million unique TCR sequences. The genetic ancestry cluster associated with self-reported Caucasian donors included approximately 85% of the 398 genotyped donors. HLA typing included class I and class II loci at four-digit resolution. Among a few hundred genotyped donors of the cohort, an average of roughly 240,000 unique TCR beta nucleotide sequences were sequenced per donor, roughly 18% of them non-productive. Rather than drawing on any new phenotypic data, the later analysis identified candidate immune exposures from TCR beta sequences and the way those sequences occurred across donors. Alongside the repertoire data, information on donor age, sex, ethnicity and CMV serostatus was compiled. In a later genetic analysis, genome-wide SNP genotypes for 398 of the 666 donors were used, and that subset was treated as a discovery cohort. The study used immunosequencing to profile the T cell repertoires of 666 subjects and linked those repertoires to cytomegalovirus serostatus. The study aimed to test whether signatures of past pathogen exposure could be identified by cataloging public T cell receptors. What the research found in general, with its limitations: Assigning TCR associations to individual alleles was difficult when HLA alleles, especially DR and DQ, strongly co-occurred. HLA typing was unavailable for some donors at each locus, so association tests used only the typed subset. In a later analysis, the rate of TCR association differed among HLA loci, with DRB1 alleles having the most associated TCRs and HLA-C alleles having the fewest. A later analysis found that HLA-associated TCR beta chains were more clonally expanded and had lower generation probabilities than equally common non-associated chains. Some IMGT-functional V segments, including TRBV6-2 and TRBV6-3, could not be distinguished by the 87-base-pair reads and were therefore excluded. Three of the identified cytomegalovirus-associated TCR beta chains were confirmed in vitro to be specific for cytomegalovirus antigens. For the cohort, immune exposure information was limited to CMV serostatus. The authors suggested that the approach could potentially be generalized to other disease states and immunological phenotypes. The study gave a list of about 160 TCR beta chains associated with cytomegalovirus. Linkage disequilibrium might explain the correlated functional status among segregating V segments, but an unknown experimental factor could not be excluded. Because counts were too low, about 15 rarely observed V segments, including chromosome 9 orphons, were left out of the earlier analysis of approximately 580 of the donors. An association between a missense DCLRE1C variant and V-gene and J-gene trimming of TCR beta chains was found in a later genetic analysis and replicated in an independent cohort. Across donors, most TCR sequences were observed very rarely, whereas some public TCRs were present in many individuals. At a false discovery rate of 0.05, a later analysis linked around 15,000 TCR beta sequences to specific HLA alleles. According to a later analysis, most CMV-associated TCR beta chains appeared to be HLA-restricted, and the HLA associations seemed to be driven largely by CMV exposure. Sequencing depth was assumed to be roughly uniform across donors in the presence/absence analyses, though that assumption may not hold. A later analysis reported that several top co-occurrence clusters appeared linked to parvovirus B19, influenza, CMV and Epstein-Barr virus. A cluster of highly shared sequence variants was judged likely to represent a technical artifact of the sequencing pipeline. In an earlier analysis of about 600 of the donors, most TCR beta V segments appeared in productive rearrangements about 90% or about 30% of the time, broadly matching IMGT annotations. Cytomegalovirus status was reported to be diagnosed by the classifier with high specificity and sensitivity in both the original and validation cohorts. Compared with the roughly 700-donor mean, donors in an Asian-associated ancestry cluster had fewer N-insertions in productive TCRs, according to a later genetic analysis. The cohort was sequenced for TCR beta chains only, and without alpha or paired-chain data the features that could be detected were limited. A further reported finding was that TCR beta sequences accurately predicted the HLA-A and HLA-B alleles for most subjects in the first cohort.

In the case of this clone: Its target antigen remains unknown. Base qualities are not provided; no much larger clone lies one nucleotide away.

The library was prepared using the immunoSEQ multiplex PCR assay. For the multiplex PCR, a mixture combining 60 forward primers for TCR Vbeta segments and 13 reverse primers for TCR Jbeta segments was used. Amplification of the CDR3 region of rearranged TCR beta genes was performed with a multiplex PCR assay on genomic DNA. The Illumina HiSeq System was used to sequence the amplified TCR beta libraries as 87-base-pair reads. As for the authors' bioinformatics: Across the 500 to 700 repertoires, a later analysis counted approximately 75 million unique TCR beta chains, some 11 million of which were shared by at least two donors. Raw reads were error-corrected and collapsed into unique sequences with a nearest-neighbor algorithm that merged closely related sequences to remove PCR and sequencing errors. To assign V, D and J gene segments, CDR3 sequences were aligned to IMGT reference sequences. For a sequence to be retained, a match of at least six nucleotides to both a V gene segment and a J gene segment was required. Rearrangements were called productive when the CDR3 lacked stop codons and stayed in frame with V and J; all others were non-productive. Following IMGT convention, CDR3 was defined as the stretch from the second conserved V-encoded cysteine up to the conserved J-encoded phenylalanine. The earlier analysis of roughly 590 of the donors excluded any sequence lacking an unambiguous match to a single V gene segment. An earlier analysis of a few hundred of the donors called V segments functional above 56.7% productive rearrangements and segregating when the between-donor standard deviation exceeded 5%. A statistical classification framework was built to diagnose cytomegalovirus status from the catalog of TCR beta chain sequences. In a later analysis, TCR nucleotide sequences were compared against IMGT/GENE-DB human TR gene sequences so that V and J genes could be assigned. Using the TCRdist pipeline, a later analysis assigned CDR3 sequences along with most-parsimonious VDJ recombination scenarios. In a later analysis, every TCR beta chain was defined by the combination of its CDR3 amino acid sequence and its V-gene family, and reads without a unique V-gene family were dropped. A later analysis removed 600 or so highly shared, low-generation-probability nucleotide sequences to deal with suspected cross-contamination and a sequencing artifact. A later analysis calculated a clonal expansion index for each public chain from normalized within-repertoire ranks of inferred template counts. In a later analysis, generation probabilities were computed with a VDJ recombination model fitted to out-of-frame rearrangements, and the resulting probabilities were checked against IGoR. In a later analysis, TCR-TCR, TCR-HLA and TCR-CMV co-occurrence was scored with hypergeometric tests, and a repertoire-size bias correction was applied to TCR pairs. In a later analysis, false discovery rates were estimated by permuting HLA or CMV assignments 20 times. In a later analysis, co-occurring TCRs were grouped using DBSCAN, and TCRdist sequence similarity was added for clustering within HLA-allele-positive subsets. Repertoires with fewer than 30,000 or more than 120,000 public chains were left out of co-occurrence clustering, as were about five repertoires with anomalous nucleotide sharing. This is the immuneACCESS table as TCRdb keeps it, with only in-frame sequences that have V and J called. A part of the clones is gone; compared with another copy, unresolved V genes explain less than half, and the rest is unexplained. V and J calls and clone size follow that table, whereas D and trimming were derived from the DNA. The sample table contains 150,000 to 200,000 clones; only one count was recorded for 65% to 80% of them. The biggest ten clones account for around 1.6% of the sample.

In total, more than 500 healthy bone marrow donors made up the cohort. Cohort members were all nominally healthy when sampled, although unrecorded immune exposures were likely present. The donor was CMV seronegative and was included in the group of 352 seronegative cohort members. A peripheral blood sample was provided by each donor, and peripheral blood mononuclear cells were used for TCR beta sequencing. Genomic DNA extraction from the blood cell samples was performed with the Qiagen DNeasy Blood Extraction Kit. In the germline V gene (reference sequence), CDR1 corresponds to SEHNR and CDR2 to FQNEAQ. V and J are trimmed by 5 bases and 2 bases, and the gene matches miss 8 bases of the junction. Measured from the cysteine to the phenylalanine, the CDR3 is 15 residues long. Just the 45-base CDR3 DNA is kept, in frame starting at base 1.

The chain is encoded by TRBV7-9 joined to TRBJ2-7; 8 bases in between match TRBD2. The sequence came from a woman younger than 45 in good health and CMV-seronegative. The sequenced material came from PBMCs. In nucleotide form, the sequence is TGTGCCAGCAGCCCGGGGGGGGACGGTACCTACGAGCAGTACTTC. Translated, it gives CASSPGGDGTYEQYF.